A selection of T cell receptor beta chains follows, all from one sample in a study of cytomegalovirus exposure and HLA in healthy donors. TCRdb's table, derived via immunoSEQ multiplex PCR, lists solely in-frame clones and lacks some. The sample lists 100,000 to 150,000 clones, around 71% occurring once. The sequenced sample was PBMCs. The receptors were sampled from a woman aged 55-70 years in good health and CMV-seropositive. CDR3s include the opening cysteine and the closing phenylalanine or tryptophan. The D gene is left open where the match is weak. Expanded clones get a size class; other rows say once, few or many, or leave the size out.

TRBV27	-	TRBJ2-7	-	CASRDTYEQYF	TGTGCCAGCAGGGACACCTACGAGCAGTACTTC
TRBV2	-	TRBJ2-7	-	CASVKEYRALYEQYF	TGTGCCAGTGTGAAGGAATACAGGGCTCTCTACGAGCAGTACTTC
TRBV29-1	-	TRBJ1-1	-	CSVSPTASTEAFF	TGCAGCGTCTCACCTACAGCAAGCACTGAAGCTTTCTTT
TRBV9	TRBD1	TRBJ2-1	-	CASSPRDREEFF	TGTGCCAGCAGCCCACGGGACAGGGAAGAATTCTTC
TRBV5-1	-	TRBJ1-4	-	CASSLAEVKAEKLFF	TGCGCCAGCAGCTTGGCCGAAGTGAAAGCTGAAAAACTGTTTTTT
TRBV29-1	TRBD1	TRBJ1-1	-	CSVGGTGRNTEAFF	TGCAGCGTTGGGGGGACAGGGAGGAACACTGAAGCTTTCTTT
TRBV11-2	TRBD1	TRBJ1-3	few	CASSSRTGVISSGNTIYF	TGTGCCAGCAGCTCCCGGACAGGGGTCATAAGCTCTGGAAACACCATATATTTT
TRBV5-1	-	TRBJ2-5	-	CASSLGQQETQYF	TGCGCCAGCAGCTTGGGGCAGCAAGAGACCCAGTACTTC
TRBV11-3	-	TRBJ2-5	-	CASSPGGGRETQYF	TGTGCCAGCAGTCCCGGAGGGGGCCGGGAGACCCAGTACTTC
TRBV2	-	TRBJ1-4	-	CASSVGRANEKLFF	TGTGCCAGCAGTGTCGGGCGGGCAAATGAAAAACTGTTTTTT
TRBV29-1	TRBD1	TRBJ1-1	-	CSVGAGGRNTEAFF	TGCAGCGTTGGGGCAGGGGGGAGGAACACTGAAGCTTTCTTT
TRBV7-9	TRBD1	TRBJ1-2	-	CASSLDRGPDGYTF	TGTGCCAGCAGCTTGGACAGGGGGCCGGATGGCTACACCTTC
TRBV6-5	-	TRBJ1-5	few	CASSTAPEDQPQHF	TGTGCCAGCAGTACCGCCCCGGAGGATCAGCCCCAGCATTTT
TRBV27	TRBD2	TRBJ2-1	-	CASSWSGLAAHNEQFF	TGTGCCAGCAGTTGGTCAGGACTAGCGGCACACAATGAGCAGTTCTTC
TRBV2	-	TRBJ1-5	few	CASSGLGGRQPQHF	TGTGCCAGCAGTGGTCTCGGAGGGCGACAGCCCCAGCATTTT
TRBV5-4	TRBD2	TRBJ2-7	-	CASSAGGIQAYEQYF	TGTGCCAGCAGCGCGGGGGGGATCCAGGCCTACGAGCAGTACTTC
TRBV19	-	TRBJ2-3	-	CATLEGGSRDTQYF	TGTGCCACTCTAGAGGGTGGTTCGAGAGATACGCAGTATTTT
TRBV27	TRBD1	TRBJ1-5	-	CASSPSHRGVSNQPQHF	TGTGCCAGCAGTCCCTCCCACAGGGGCGTTAGCAATCAGCCCCAGCATTTT
TRBV20-1	-	TRBJ2-7	-	CSAGSYEQYF	TGCAGCGCCGGTTCCTACGAGCAGTACTTC
TRBV2	TRBD1	TRBJ1-2	-	CASTERDSSNYGYTF	TGTGCCAGCACCGAGAGGGACAGCTCGAACTATGGCTACACCTTC
TRBV4-1	TRBD1	TRBJ1-4	-	CASSQGVGQGKEKLFF	TGCGCCAGCAGCCAAGGGGTGGGACAGGGGAAAGAAAAACTGTTTTTT
TRBV19	-	TRBJ1-1	once	CASSIGSGVLNTEAFF	TGTGCCAGTAGTATAGGATCGGGGGTCCTGAACACTGAAGCTTTCTTT
TRBV6-5	-	TRBJ1-1	-	CASTHGGNMNTEAFF	TGTGCCAGCACCCACGGGGGGAACATGAACACTGAAGCTTTCTTT
TRBV5-1	-	TRBJ2-7	-	CASSFQDTTYEQYF	TGCGCCAGCAGCTTCCAGGACACTACCTACGAGCAGTACTTC
TRBV18	-	TRBJ2-7	-	CASSPPLASPGHEQYF	TGTGCCAGCTCACCACCTCTAGCCAGCCCCGGCCACGAGCAGTACTTC
TRBV19	TRBD1	TRBJ1-1	-	CASSIRDSVGNTEAFF	TGTGCCAGTAGTATCCGGGACAGCGTGGGGAACACTGAAGCTTTCTTT
TRBV25-1	-	TRBJ1-5	-	CASSENGWGEGNQPQHF	TGTGCCAGCAGTGAAAACGGGTGGGGAGAAGGCAATCAGCCCCAGCATTTT
TRBV5-8	TRBD1	TRBJ1-1	-	CASSVGLTGLNTEAFF	TGTGCCAGCAGCGTGGGCCTGACAGGGTTGAACACTGAAGCTTTCTTT
TRBV7-3	-	TRBJ2-1	-	CASSPDTSSYNEQFF	TGTGCCAGCAGCCCAGACACGAGCTCCTACAATGAGCAGTTCTTC
TRBV7-9	TRBD1	TRBJ1-4	-	CASIRGQANEKLFF	TGTGCCAGCATCAGGGGACAGGCTAATGAAAAACTGTTTTTT
TRBV7-9	TRBD1	TRBJ1-2	-	CSSSLIGDRGTGYTF	TGTTCCAGCAGCTTAATCGGAGACAGGGGGACTGGCTACACCTTC
TRBV19	TRBD1	TRBJ1-5	-	CASSIGTGHQPQHF	TGTGCCAGTAGTATTGGGACAGGCCATCAGCCCCAGCATTTT
TRBV9	TRBD1	TRBJ2-7	-	CASSESAGQGAYEQYF	TGTGCCAGCAGCGAGAGCGCGGGACAGGGGGCCTACGAGCAGTACTTC
TRBV5-1	TRBD2	TRBJ2-1	-	CASSSGGASSYNEQFF	TGCGCCAGCAGCTCCGGGGGGGCCAGCTCCTACAATGAGCAGTTCTTC
TRBV6-5	-	TRBJ1-2	-	CASSYSRGGYTF	TGTGCCAGCAGTTACTCCCGGGGGGGCTACACCTTC
TRBV29-1	TRBD2	TRBJ2-3	few	CSVVFPGGPETQYF	TGCAGCGTGGTCTTTCCGGGGGGGCCAGAAACGCAGTATTTT
TRBV5-1	-	TRBJ2-5	-	CASSLDGGPQETQYF	TGCGCCAGCAGCTTGGATGGGGGCCCCCAAGAGACCCAGTACTTC
TRBV2	TRBD1	TRBJ1-6	-	CASRPGQGDSPLHF	TGTGCCAGCAGGCCGGGACAGGGGGATTCACCCCTCCACTTT
TRBV5-1	TRBD2	TRBJ2-1	-	CASSSGLAGVYNEQFF	TGCGCCAGCAGCAGCGGACTAGCGGGGGTCTACAATGAGCAGTTCTTC
TRBV11-2	-	TRBJ2-7	-	CASSFIAMSSYEQYF	TGTGCCAGCAGCTTTATAGCGATGAGCTCCTACGAGCAGTACTTC
TRBV5-4	-	TRBJ1-4	-	CASSLGGLYEKLFF	TGTGCCAGCAGCTTAGGTGGGCTTTACGAAAAACTGTTTTTT
TRBV19	-	TRBJ2-1	few	CASNAGFSYNEQFF	TGTGCCAGTAACGCAGGGTTCTCCTACAATGAGCAGTTCTTC
TRBV7-9	-	TRBJ1-2	few	CASSLSAGISYGYTF	TGTGCCAGCAGCTTATCAGCGGGGATCAGCTATGGCTACACCTTC
TRBV7-2	-	TRBJ2-7	few	CASSTRQTYEQYF	TGTGCCAGCAGCACCCGACAGACCTACGAGCAGTACTTC
TRBV6-4	-	TRBJ1-5	-	CASSVQSDQPQHF	TGTGCCAGCAGTGTACAGTCCGATCAGCCCCAGCATTTT
TRBV5-6	-	TRBJ2-7	-	CASSLGWGEVSYEQYF	TGTGCCAGCAGCTTGGGGTGGGGAGAAGTTTCGTACGAGCAGTACTTC
TRBV19	-	TRBJ1-1	-	CASSTGGHPNTEAFF	TGTGCCAGTAGTACCGGCGGCCACCCGAACACTGAAGCTTTCTTT
TRBV6-5	-	TRBJ1-2	-	CASSYPAF	TGTGCCAGCAGTTACCCGGCCTTC
TRBV6-5	-	TRBJ1-6	few	CASRGDLYNSPLHF	TGTGCCAGCAGGGGCGACCTCTATAATTCACCCCTCCACTTT
TRBV4-1	-	TRBJ1-5	-	CASSSRVGSNQPQHF	TGCGCCAGCAGCAGCAGGGTTGGGAGCAATCAGCCCCAGCATTTT